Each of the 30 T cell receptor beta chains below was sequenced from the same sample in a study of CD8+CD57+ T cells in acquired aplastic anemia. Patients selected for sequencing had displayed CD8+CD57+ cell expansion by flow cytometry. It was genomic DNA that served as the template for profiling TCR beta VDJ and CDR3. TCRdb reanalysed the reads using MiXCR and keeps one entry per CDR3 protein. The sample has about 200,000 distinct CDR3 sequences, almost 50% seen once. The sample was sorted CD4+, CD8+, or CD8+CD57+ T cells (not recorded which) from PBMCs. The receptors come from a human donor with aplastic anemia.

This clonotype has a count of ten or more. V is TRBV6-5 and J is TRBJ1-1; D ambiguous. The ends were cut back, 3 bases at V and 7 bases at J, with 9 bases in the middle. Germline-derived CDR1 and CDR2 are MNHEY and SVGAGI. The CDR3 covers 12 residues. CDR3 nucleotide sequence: TGTGCCAGCAGTTATGGGAGGGATGAAGCTTTCTTT. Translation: CASSYGRDEAFF.

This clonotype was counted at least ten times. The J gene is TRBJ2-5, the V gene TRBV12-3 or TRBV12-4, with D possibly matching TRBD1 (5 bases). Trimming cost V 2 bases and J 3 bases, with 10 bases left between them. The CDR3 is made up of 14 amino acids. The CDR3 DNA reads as TGTGCCAGCAGTTTATCAGGGAATAAAGAGACCCAGTACTTC. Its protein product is CASSLSGNKETQYF.

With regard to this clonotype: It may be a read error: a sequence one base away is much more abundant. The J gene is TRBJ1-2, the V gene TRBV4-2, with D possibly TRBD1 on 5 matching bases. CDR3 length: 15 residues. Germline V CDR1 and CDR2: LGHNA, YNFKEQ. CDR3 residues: CASSQDLGVSYGYPF. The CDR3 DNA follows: TGTGCCAGCAGCCAAGATTTAGGGGTTAGCTATGGCTACCCCTTC.

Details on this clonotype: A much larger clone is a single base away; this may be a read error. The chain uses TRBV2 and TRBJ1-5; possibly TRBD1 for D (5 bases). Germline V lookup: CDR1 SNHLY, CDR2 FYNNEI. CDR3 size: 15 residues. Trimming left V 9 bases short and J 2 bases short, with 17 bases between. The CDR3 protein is CASSWGRSGNQPQHF. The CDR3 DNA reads TGTGCCAGTAGTTGGGGACGGTCAGGCAATCAGCCCCAGCATTTT.

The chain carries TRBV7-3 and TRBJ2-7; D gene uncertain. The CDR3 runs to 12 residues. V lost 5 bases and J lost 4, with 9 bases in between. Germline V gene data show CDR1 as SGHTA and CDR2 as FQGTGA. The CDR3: CASSPNRYEQYF. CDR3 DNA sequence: TGTGCCAGCAGCCCCAACCGTTACGAGCAGTACTTC.

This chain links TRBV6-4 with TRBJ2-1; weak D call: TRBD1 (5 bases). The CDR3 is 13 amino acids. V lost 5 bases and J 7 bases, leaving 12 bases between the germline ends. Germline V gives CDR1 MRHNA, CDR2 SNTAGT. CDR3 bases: TGTGCCAGCAGTTATTCAGGGTATAATGAGCAGTTCTTC. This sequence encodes CASSYSGYNEQFF.

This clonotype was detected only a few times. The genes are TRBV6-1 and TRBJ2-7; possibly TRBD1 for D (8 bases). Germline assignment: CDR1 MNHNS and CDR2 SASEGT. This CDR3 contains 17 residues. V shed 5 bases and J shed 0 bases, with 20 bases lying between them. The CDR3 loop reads CASSPYPYRGGSYEQYF. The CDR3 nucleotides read TGTGCCAGCAGTCCTTATCCTTACAGGGGGGGCTCCTACGAGCAGTACTTC.

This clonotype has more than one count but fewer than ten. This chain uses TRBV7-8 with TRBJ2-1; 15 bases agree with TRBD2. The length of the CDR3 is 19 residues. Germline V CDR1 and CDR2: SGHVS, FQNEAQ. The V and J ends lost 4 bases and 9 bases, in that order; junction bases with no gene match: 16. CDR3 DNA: TGTGCCAGCAGCTGGCGAACCTCTGGGACTAGCGGGGGGAGGGGTGAGCAGTTCTTC. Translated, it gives CASSWRTSGTSGGRGEQFF.

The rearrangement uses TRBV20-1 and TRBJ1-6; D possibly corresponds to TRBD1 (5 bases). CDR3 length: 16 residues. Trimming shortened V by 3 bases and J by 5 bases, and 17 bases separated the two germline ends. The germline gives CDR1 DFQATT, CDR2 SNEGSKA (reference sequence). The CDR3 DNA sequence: TGCAGTGCTAGCGGGAGTTTTCGGGGGGATAATTCACCCCTCCACTTT. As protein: CSASGSFRGDNSPLHF.

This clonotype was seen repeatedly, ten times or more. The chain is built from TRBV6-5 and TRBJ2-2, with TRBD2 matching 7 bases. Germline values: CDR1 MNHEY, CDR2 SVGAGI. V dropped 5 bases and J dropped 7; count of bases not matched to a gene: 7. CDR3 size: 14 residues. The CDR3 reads CASSEGLVIGELFF. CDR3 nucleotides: TGTGCCAGCAGTGAAGGACTAGTCATCGGGGAGCTGTTTTTT.

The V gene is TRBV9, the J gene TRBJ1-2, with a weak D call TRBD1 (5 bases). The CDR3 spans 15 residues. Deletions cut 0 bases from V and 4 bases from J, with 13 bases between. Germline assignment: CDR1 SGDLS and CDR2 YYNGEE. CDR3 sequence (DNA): TGTGCCAGCAGCGTAGCAATCACGGGGGGCTATGGCTACACCTTC. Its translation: CASSVAITGGYGYTF.

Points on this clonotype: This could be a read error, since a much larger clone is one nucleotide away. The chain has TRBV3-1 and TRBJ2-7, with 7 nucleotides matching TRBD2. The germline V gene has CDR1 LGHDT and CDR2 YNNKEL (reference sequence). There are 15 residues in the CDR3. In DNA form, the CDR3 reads TGTGCCCGCAGCCAAGTACTAGCGAAGTCCTACGAGCAGTACTTC. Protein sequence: CARSQVLAKSYEQYF.

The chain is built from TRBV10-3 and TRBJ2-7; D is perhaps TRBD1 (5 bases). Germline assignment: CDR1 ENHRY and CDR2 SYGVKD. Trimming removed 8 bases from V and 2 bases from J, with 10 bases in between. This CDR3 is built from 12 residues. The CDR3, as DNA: TGTGCCATCGCAGGGTCGGCCTACGAGCAGTACTTC. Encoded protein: CAIAGSAYEQYF.

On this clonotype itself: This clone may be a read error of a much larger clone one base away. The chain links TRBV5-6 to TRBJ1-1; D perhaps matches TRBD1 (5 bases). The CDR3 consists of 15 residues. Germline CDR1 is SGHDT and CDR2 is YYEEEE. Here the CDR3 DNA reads TGTGCCAGCAGCTTCAGGGACCACATGAACACTGAAGCTTCCTTT. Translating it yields CASSFRDHMNTEASF. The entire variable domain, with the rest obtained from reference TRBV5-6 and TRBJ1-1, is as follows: DAGVTQSPTHLIKTRGQQVTLRCSPKSGHDTVSWYQQALGQGPQFIFQYYEEEERQRGNFPDRFSGHQFPNYSSELNVNALLLGDSALYLCASSFRDHMNTEASFGQGTRLTVV.

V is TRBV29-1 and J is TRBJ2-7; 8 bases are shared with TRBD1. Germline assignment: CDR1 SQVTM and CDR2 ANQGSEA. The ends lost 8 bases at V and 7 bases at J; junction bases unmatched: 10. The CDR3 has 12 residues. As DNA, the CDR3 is TGCAGCACGGGACAGGCGGTGGGGGAGCAGTACTTC. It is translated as CSTGQAVGEQYF.

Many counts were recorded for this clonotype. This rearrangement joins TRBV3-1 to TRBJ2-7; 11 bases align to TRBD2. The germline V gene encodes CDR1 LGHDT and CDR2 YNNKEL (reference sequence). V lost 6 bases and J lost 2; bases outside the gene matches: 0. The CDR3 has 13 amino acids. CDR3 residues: CASSSGGAYEQYF. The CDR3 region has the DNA TGTGCCAGCAGTAGCGGGGGGGCCTACGAGCAGTACTTC.

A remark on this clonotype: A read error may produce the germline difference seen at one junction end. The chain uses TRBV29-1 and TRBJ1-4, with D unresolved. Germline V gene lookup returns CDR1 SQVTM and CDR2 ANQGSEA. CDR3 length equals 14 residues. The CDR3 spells CSVEDPATNEKLFF. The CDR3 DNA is TGCAGCGTCGAAGACCCGGCAACTAATGAAAAACTGTTTTTT.

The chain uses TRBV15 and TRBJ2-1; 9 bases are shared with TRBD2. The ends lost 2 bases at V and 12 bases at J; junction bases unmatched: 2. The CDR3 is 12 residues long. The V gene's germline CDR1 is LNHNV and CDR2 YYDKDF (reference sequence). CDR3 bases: TGTGCCACCAGCAGAATAGCGGGGGTGCAGTTCTTC. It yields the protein CATSRIAGVQFF.

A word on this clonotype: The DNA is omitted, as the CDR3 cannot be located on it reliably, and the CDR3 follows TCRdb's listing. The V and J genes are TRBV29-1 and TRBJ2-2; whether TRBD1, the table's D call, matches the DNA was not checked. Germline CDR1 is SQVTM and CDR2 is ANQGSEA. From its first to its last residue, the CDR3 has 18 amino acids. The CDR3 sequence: CSARTGGAGEQYFGELFF.

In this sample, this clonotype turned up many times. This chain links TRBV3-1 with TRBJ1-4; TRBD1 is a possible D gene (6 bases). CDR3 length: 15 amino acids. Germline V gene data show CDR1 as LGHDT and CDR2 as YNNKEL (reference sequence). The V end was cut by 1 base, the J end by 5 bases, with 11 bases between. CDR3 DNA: TGTGCCAGCAGCCAAGCCACAGGGTCAAATGAAAAACTGTTTTTT. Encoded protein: CASSQATGSNEKLFF.

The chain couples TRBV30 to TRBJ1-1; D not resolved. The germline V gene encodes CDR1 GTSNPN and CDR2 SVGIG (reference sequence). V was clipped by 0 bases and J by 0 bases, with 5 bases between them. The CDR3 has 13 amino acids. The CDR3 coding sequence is TGTGCCTGGAGTGTGACACTGAACACTGAAGCTTTCTTT. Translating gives CAWSVTLNTEAFF.

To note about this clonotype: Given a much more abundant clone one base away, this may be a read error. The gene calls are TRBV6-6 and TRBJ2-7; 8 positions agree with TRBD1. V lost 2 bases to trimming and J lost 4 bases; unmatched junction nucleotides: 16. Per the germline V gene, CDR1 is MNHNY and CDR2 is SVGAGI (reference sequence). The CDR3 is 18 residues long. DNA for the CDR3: TGTGCCAGCAGTTACAGGGGGACAGGTGCCCTAAGAGGATACGAGCAGTACTTC. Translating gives CASSYRGTGALRGYEQYF.

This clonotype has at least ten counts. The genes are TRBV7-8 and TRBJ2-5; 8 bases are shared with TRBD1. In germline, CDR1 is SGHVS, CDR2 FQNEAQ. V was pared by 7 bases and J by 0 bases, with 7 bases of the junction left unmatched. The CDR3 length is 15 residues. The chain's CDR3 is CASNRGDRYQETQYF. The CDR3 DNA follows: TGTGCCAGCAACAGAGGGGACAGGTACCAAGAGACCCAGTACTTC.

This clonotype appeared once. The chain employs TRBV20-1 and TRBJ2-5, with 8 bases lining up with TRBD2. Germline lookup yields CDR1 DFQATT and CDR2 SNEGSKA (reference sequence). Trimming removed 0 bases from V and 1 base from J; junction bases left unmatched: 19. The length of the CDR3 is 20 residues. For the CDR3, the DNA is TGCAGTGCTAGAGATACCCGGATCGTCGGGGGGGCCGTTTCCCAAGAGACCCAGTACTTC. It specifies CSARDTRIVGGAVSQETQYF.

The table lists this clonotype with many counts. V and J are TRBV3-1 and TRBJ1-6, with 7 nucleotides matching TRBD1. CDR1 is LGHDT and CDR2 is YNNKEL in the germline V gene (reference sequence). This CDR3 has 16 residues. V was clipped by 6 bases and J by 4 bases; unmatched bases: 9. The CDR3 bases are TGTGCCAGCAGAACAGGGGACTTGCTATATAATTCACCCCTCCACTTT. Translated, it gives CASRTGDLLYNSPLHF.

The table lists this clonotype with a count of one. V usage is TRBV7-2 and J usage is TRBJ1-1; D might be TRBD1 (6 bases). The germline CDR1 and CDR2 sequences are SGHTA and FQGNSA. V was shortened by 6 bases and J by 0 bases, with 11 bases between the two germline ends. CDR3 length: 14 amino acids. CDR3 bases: TGTGCCAGCAGGGAGACAGGATTGAACACTGAAGCTTTCTTT. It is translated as CASRETGLNTEAFF.

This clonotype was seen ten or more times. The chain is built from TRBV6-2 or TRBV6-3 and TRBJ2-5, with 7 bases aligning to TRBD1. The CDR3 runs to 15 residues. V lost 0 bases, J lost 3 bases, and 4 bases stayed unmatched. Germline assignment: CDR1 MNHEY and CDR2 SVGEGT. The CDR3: CASSYSFDREETQYF. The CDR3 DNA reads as TGTGCCAGCAGTTACTCTTTTGACAGGGAAGAGACCCAGTACTTC.

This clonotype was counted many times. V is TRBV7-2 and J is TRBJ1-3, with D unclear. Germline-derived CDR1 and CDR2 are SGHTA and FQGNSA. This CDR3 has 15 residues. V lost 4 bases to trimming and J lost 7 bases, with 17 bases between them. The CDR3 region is CASSSSSSRRNTIYF. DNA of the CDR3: TGTGCCAGCAGCTCCTCCTCCTCTCGACGCAACACCATATATTTT. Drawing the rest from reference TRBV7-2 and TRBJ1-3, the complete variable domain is GAGVSQSPSNKVTEKGKDVELRCDPISGHTALYWYRQSLGQGLEFLIYFQGNSAPDKSGLPSDRFSAERTGGSVSTLTIQRTQQEDSAVYLCASSSSSSRRNTIYFGEGSWLTVV.

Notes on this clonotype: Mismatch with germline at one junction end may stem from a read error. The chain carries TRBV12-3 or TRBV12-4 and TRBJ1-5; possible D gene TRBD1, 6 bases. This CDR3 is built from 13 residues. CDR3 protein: CASRGQENQPRHF. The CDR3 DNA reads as TGTGCCAGCAGGGGACAAGAGAACCAGCCCCGGCATTTT.

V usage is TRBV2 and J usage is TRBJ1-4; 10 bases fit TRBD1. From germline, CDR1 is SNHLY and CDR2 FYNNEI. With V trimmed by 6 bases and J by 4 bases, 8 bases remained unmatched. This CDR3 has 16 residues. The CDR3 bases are TGTGCCAGCAGCTCTGGGACAGGGGACCGTAATGAAAAACTGTTTTTT. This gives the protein CASSSGTGDRNEKLFF.